In this sample, the clone carrying this T cell receptor (beta chain) turned up many times. Its cognate antigen is unknown. MiXCR, applied by TCRdb to the RACE reads, yields one record per CDR3 protein. The sample holds 80,000 to 95,000 distinct CDR3 sequences, under 14% seen once. Germline V gene lookup returns CDR1 LGHNA and CDR2 YNFKEQ. Trimming left V 0 bases short and J 3 bases short, with 20 bases between. The CDR3 totals 19 residues. This sample is part of a study of human T cells and chemical hapten exposure. Described time point: patch test 2, 6 weeks after DPC sensitization. Described treatment: therapeutic diphenylcyclopropenone sensitization with weekly scalp DPC. Study outcomes and limitations: Patch test score was positively correlated with the counts of PT1 expanded TCRs.

The sequence came from a man between 18 and 35 years old with alopecia areata. Some clones in this sample may be carry-over from other donors' samples. The sample in question was whole blood, obtained in connection with sensitization to the hapten diphenylcyclopropenone (DPC). V is TRBV4-2 and J is TRBJ1-4, with D possibly matching TRBD1 (6 bases). As DNA, the CDR3 is TGTGCCAGCAGCCAAGAGTTGTCAGGGGCGGTGCAAGCTAATGAAAAACTGTTTTTT. It yields the protein CASSQELSGAVQANEKLFF.